The next 4 T cell receptor beta chains were all read from a single sample in a study of shared clonotypes between healthy human individuals. Naive CD8 cells lacked CD45RO, underwent positive selection for CCR7 and left out terminally differentiated effector memory CD45RA+ cells. Sequencing used immunoSEQ multiplex PCR; TCRdb keeps in-frame clones, though not all of them. The data contain approximately 2,200,000 clones, around 93% of them singletons. What was sequenced was naive CD8+ T cells from PBMCs. The source of these receptors is a man aged 18-30 years in good health. Some clones in this sample may be carry-over from other donors' samples.

The chain has TRBV7-9 and TRBJ2-7; a weak D match, TRBD1 (6 bases). The CDR3 loop spans 15 amino acids. V was trimmed by 3 bases and J by 7 bases, leaving 19 bases between them. Germline CDR1 and CDR2: SEHNR and FQNEAQ (reference sequence). The CDR3 nucleotides are TGTGCCAGCAGCTTTCCGGGACACCTGCCCCAAGAGCAGTACTTC. Translating gives CASSFPGHLPQEQYF. Based on the CDR3 plus reference TRBV7-9 and TRBJ2-7, the full variable domain is DTGVSQNPRHKITKRGQNVTFRCDPISEHNRLYWYRQTLGQGPEFLTYFQNEAQLEKSRLLSDRFSAERPKGSFSTLEIQRTEQGDSAMYLCASSFPGHLPQEQYFGPGTRLTVT.

As regards this clone: Within the sample, other DNA sequences also encode this same CDR3. The genes are TRBV27 and TRBJ2-7; no clear D. This CDR3 contains 13 residues. Trimming took 3 bases from V and 0 from J, leaving 6 bases between them. The V gene's germline CDR1 is MNHEY and CDR2 SMNVEV (reference sequence). CDR3 in amino acids: CASSLGNSYEQYF. Written as DNA, the CDR3 is TGTGCCAGCAGTTTGGGTAACTCCTACGAGCAGTACTTC.

This clone is labeled medium-sized. The rearrangement links TRBV4-1 to TRBJ1-1; D possibly corresponds to TRBD1 (5 bases). CDR1 MGHRA and CDR2 YSYEKL come from the germline V gene. Trimming removed 0 bases from V and 1 base from J, with 12 bases in between. This CDR3 spans 16 amino acids. CDR3 residues: CASSQDRARANTEAFF. CDR3 DNA sequence: TGCGCCAGCAGCCAAGACAGGGCCCGAGCGAACACTGAAGCTTTCTTT.

As for this clone: At the DNA level, this CDR3 is encoded by other sequences in the same sample as well. The chain carries TRBV7-9 and TRBJ2-1; D unresolved. CDR1 and CDR2 (germline): SEHNR, FQNEAQ (reference sequence). V was clipped by 4 bases and J by 5 bases, with 6 bases between them. This CDR3 spans 12 amino acids. The CDR3 DNA sequence: TGTGCCAGCAGCTCCGCAGACAATGAGCAGTTCTTC. It translates to CASSSADNEQFF.